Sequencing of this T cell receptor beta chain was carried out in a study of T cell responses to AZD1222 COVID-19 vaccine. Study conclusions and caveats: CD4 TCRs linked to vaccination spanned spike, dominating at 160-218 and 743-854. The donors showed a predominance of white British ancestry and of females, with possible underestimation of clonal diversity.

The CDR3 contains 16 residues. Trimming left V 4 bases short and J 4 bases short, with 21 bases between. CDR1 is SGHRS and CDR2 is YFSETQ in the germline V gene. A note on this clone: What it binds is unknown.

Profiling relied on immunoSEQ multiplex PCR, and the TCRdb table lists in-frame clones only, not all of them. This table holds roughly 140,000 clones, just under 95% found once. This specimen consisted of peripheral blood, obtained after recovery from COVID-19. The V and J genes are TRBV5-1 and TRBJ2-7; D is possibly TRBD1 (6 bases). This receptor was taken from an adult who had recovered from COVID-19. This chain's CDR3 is CASSPEQGPLRYEQYF. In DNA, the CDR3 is TGCGCCAGCAGCCCGGAACAGGGCCCCCTACGTTACGAGCAGTACTTC.